The 19 T cell receptor beta chains presented below share a single source sample, sequenced in a study of graft-versus-host responses after intestinal transplantation. TCRdb keeps only in-frame clones here, not all; method: immunoSEQ multiplex PCR. The sample holds some 77,000 clones, around 93% seen once. Here the sequenced sample was PBMCs, taken 98 days after intestinal transplantation. These TCRs come from a human patient who received an intestinal transplant, so some T cells may come from the graft donor.

The chain combines TRBV2 with TRBJ2-5, with D unclear. Germline V gene lookup returns CDR1 SNHLY and CDR2 FYNNEI. V lost 4 bases and J lost 7, with 13 bases in between. The CDR3 extends over 13 amino acids. In DNA, the CDR3 is TGTGCCAGCAGTGTTGAAGGGATCGGGACCCAGTACTTC. Its translation: CASSVEGIGTQYF.

This chain joins TRBV2 and TRBJ2-5; 10 nucleotides match TRBD2. The V and J ends lost 3 bases and 0 bases, in that order; junction bases with no gene match: 1. The length of the CDR3 is 15 residues. Germline lookup yields CDR1 SNHLY and CDR2 FYNNEI. The DNA of the CDR3 is TGTGCCAGCAGTGATAGCGGGGGGAACCAAGAGACCCAGTACTTC. Protein: CASSDSGGNQETQYF.

V usage is TRBV4-1 and J usage is TRBJ2-7; maybe TRBD2 (6 bases). CDR1 and CDR2 from the germline V gene are MGHRA and YSYEKL. The CDR3 extends over 13 amino acids. Trimming took 1 base from V and 3 from J, leaving 7 bases between them. Here the CDR3 reads CASSQVGSYEQYF. Here the CDR3 DNA reads TGCGCCAGCAGCCAAGTCGGGAGCTACGAGCAGTACTTC.

This clone was seen just once. The V gene is TRBV7-9, the J gene TRBJ1-4; possibly TRBD1 for D (5 bases). Germline CDR1 SEHNR, CDR2 FQNEAQ (reference sequence). This CDR3 contains 14 residues. V lost 5 bases and J lost 4, with 11 bases in between. The CDR3 loop reads CASSRGAGNEKLFF. The CDR3, as DNA: TGTGCCAGCAGCCGAGGGGCTGGTAATGAAAAACTGTTTTTT. Looking up the rest from reference TRBV7-9 and TRBJ1-4 gives the full variable domain: DTGVSQNPRHKITKRGQNVTFRCDPISEHNRLYWYRQTLGQGPEFLTYFQNEAQLEKSRLLSDRFSAERPKGSFSTLEIQRTEQGDSAMYLCASSRGAGNEKLFFGSGTQLSVL.

DNA of the CDR3: TGTGCCAGCAGCTTAATCGTACAGGGGACGCAGTATTTT. Translation: CASSLIVQGTQYF. The V call is TRBV5-4, the J call TRBJ2-3; the match to TRBD1 covers 7 bases. V shed 2 bases and J 9 bases; nucleotides not matched to a gene: 6. CDR1 and CDR2 from the germline V gene are SGHNT and YYREEE (reference sequence). CDR3 length equals 13 residues. Supplemented by reference TRBV5-4 and TRBJ2-3, the full variable domain reads ETGVTQSPTHLIKTRGQQVTLRCSSQSGHNTVSWYQQALGQGPQFIFQYYREEENGRGNFPPRFSGLQFPNYSSELNVNALELDDSALYLCASSLIVQGTQYFGPGTRLTVL.

The V gene is TRBV5-3, the J gene TRBJ2-1, with 13 positions matching TRBD2. TRBV5-3 is identified as an open reading frame with a role that is uncertain. This CDR3 has 18 residues. The V segment lost 3 bases and the J segment 2 bases; nucleotides outside the gene matches: 8. The CDR3 protein is CARSWGDTSGRAYNEQFF. In nucleotides, the CDR3 is TGTGCCAGAAGCTGGGGGGACACTAGCGGGAGGGCCTACAATGAGCAGTTCTTC.

The chain recombines TRBV6-4 with TRBJ2-3; tentatively, D is TRBD2 (5 bases). Trimming took 3 bases from V and 1 from J, leaving 8 bases between them. The CDR3 loop spans 14 amino acids. Germline loops: CDR1 MRHNA, CDR2 SNTAGT. CDR3 nucleotide sequence: TGTGCCAGCAGTGAAACTAGGGGCACAGATACGCAGTATTTT. It translates to CASSETRGTDTQYF.

The chain couples TRBV4-2 to TRBJ2-7; possibly TRBD1 for D (11 bases). Trimming took 1 base from V and 3 from J, leaving 25 bases between them. Germline V lookup: CDR1 LGHNA, CDR2 YNFKEQ. There are 19 residues in the CDR3. DNA for the CDR3: TGTGCCAGCAGCCAAGTGGGACAGGGGGTAGCGGGAGGATACTACGAGCAGTACTTC. It translates to CASSQVGQGVAGGYYEQYF.

The rearrangement uses TRBV11-2 and TRBJ2-5; TRBD1 matches 10 bases. Trimming at V came to 4 bases and at J to 4 bases, leaving 6 bases not matched to a gene. This CDR3 has 15 amino acids. Germline V gives CDR1 SGHAT, CDR2 FQNNGV. CDR3 sequence (DNA): TGTGCCAGCAGCTCCCGGACAGGGGGATTAGAGACCCAGTACTTC. Protein product: CASSSRTGGLETQYF.

The chain couples TRBV4-1 to TRBJ1-2, with D maybe TRBD1 (5 bases). CDR1 MGHRA and CDR2 YSYEKL come from the germline V gene. The CDR3 totals 15 residues. Trimming pared 0 bases from V and 4 bases from J, leaving 12 bases between. CDR3 sequence (DNA): TGCGCCAGCAGCCAAGAAATGGGACGGTTCTATGGCTACACCTTC. Translating gives CASSQEMGRFYGYTF.

The J gene is TRBJ2-3, the V gene TRBV27; D gene uncertain. Trimming removed 5 bases at V and 0 bases at J, with 3 bases between. CDR1 and CDR2 (germline): MNHEY, SMNVEV (reference sequence). The CDR3 totals 12 residues. The CDR3 DNA is TGTGCCAGCAGTCTCAGCACAGATACGCAGTATTTT. Translation gives CASSLSTDTQYF.

The chain employs TRBV19 and TRBJ1-1; D gene ambiguous. V lost 1 base to trimming and J lost 5 bases, with 2 bases between them. This CDR3 spans 11 amino acids. Germline V lookup: CDR1 LNHDA, CDR2 SQIVND (reference sequence). This CDR3 reads CASSIGTEAFF. In nucleotides, the CDR3 is TGTGCCAGTAGTATAGGTACTGAAGCTTTCTTT.

The chain joins TRBV4-1 to TRBJ2-7, with TRBD1 matching over 9 bases. V lost 1 base, J lost 4 bases, and 11 bases stayed unmatched. Germline V gene data show CDR1 as MGHRA and CDR2 as YSYEKL. This CDR3 is built from 17 residues. The DNA for the CDR3 is TGCGCCAGCAGCCAAGCTCTACCGGGACAGGGCACTTACGAGCAGTACTTC. Protein: CASSQALPGQGTYEQYF.

The chain recombines TRBV7-3 with TRBJ1-5; 7 positions match TRBD1. V gave up 6 bases and J gave up 5 bases; unmatched junction bases: 7. The V gene's germline CDR1 is SGHTA and CDR2 FQGTGA. CDR3 length equals 14 residues. CDR3 in DNA: TGTGCCAGCAGTCTAACCAGGGGGGATCAGCCCCAGCATTTT. Translation: CASSLTRGDQPQHF.

The chain recombines TRBV28 with TRBJ1-3, with 9 positions matching TRBD1. Trimming cost V 8 bases and J 4 bases; bases outside gene matches: 12. The CDR3 sequence is 16 residues long. CDR1 and CDR2 from the germline V gene are MDHEN and SYDVKM. CDR3: CASEQPTGTGGNTIYF. Here the CDR3 DNA reads TGTGCCAGCGAGCAACCCACCGGGACAGGGGGAAACACCATATATTTT. Complete variable domain (other parts from reference TRBV28 and TRBJ1-3): DVKVTQSSRYLVKRTGEKVFLECVQDMDHENMFWYRQDPGLGLRLIYFSYDVKMKEKGDIPEGYSVSREKKERFSLILESASTNQTSMYLCASEQPTGTGGNTIYFGEGSWLTVV.

This chain links TRBV6-6 with TRBJ2-5; tentatively, D is TRBD2 (6 bases). Trimming removed 3 bases from V and 5 bases from J, with 19 bases in between. CDR3 length: 16 amino acids. In germline, CDR1 is MNHNY, CDR2 SVGAGI (reference sequence). The CDR3 DNA is TGTGCCAGCAGTTATCACGGGGACTCGGTGGGGGAGACCCAGTACTTC. It translates to CASSYHGDSVGETQYF.

The chain links TRBV7-8 to TRBJ1-4, with D maybe TRBD1 (5 bases). CDR1 and CDR2 from the germline V gene are SGHVS and FQNEAQ. The CDR3 length is 15 residues. Trimming pared 2 bases from V and 3 bases from J, leaving 10 bases between. The DNA of the CDR3 is TGTGCCAGCAGCTTATACGGGGGTCCTAATGAAAAACTGTTTTTT. Protein product: CASSLYGGPNEKLFF.

The chain couples TRBV7-9 to TRBJ1-1, with D uncertain. CDR1 and CDR2 from the germline V gene are SEHNR and FQNEAQ (reference sequence). V was cut by 2 bases and J by 6 bases, with 19 bases left in between. This CDR3 is 16 amino acids long. CDR3 DNA sequence: TGTGCCAGCAGCTTAAGTGGCGGGTCGGGATTCGCTGAAGCTTTCTTT. Translation: CASSLSGGSGFAEAFF.

This chain links TRBV29-1 with TRBJ1-1; TRBD1 agrees at 7 bases. This CDR3 has 13 amino acids. V lost 5 bases and J lost 11; bases outside the gene matches: 14. CDR1 SQVTM and CDR2 ANQGSEA come from the germline V gene. As DNA, the CDR3 is TGCAGCGTTACTACCATAGGGGGCTCCGGGGCTTTCTTT. Its translation: CSVTTIGGSGAFF.